This T cell receptor beta chain was retrieved from a study of beta chain features in type 1 diabetes (dated by TCRdb to the late 2010s). In terms of the full investigation: Mean age, gender distribution, total cell number and subset yield did not differ between patients and healthy donors. Across all samples, some 100,000,000 sorted cells were examined, and cell number per subset correlated strongly with RNA yield. The study compared TCRB repertoires of sorted circulating CD4+ T cell subsets between recently diagnosed type 1 diabetes patients and matched healthy donors. Regulatory and stem cell-like memory subsets were isolated from only 8 patients and 8 healthy donors, whereas naive and central memory subsets came from all 28 donors. The full study reports these points: Naive, central memory and regulatory TCRB repertoires appeared to be more similar among patients than among healthy donors. At VDJ recombination sites, patients with type 1 diabetes made fewer insertions and deleted more nucleotides, a pattern implying thymic rearrangement abnormalities. Type 1 diabetes patients showed a moderate but significant shortening of TCRB CDR3 length in all four CD4+ subsets. PCR might favor shorter templates, but patient and control samples were amplified and corrected together, so any skew would affect both groups equally. Because cDNA rather than genomic DNA was sequenced, highly expressing activated cells could have been over-represented, although no difference in activation and CD3 levels was found between groups. Because the HLA sub-analyses included only small numbers of individuals, any influence of HLA type on TCRB rearrangement was left unresolved.

From each donor, a single peripheral blood sample of approximately 120 mL on average was drawn into heparinised tubes. A BD FACSAria II and a panel including CD45RO, CCR7, CD25, CD127, CD95 and CD27 were used to sort naive, central memory, regulatory and stem cell-like memory CD4+ T cells. Every sorted population had a purity above 98%. Right away, PBMCs were isolated by Lymphoprep density gradient centrifugation and were stained directly, with no culture step. So that batch effects would be minimized, each experiment stained and sorted samples in pairs, pairing one healthy donor with one patient. In the germline V gene, CDR1 corresponds to SGHTA and CDR2 to FQGNSA. At the junction V is shortened by 2 bases and J by 4 bases, with 8 bases in between. The CDR3 holds 14 amino acids from the cysteine to the phenylalanine. Only the CDR3 portion is preserved as DNA: 42 bases, with reading frame beginning at the first base.

Regarding this clone: No cognate antigen has been identified for it. Nothing much larger sits one base from this clone, and base qualities are not available.

The High Capacity cDNA Reverse Transcription Kit was used to reverse transcribe all of the isolated RNA, meaning that expressed TCRB transcripts were what got sequenced. Naive, central memory and regulatory T cell samples underwent deep immunoSEQ sequencing, averaging approximately 3.5 million total reads per sample. After sorted cells were lysed in RLT buffer, RNA was extracted with DNase-treated RNeasy Micro or Mini kits, with the choice depending on cell number. To prevent cross-contamination, every cell subset was processed on its own, while patient and healthy donor samples were processed together. The immunoSEQ multiplex PCR was used to amplify TCRB sequences from cDNA, generating 87-bp fragments that spanned the CDR3 region. Amplicons were sequenced on the Illumina HiSeq platform. The paper's data handling went like this. Synthetic template baselines were used to correct PCR bias computationally, reads within Hamming distance 2 were collapsed, and singletons that could not be merged were discarded. Reads were aligned to IMGT to assign V, D and J genes, CDR3 length, and insertions or deletions at six rearrangement sites. Within each subset, clonotype counts were normalized to the number of sorted cells before true diversity and Gini coefficients were calculated with the tcR R package. Repertoire sharing was quantified using the overlap coefficient calculated on TCRB nucleotide sequences. TCRdb stores this immuneACCESS table with in-frame sequences only. Part of the clones is absent; in the studies checked, under half of the shortfall reflects unresolved V genes, and no reason is known for the rest. Clone size and the V and J calls come from that table; the DNA yielded D and trimming. In this sample the table shows around 70,000 clones, around 49% of which occur a single time. 0.7% of the sample is held by the ten biggest clonotypes.

The TCR sequence derives from a man aged 25 to 40 with type 1 diabetes. The sequencing sample was made of central memory CD4+ T cells from blood. Rearrangement joined TRBV7-2 to TRBJ2-2; TRBD2 is perhaps the D gene, given 6 matching bases. For the CDR3, the sequence is CASSLSGSTGELFF. The sequenced DNA: TGTGCCAGCAGCTTATCCGGGAGCACCGGGGAGCTGTTTTTT.